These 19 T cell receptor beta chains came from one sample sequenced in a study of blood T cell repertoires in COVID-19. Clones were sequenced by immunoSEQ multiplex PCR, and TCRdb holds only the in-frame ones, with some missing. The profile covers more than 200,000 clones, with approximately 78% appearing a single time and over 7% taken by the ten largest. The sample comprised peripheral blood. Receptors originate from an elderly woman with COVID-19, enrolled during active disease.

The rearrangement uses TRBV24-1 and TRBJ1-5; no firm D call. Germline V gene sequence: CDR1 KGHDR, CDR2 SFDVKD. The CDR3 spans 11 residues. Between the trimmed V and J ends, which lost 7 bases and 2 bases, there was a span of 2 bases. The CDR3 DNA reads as TGTGCCACCAGCGGCAATCAGCCCCAGCATTTT. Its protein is CATSGNQPQHF.

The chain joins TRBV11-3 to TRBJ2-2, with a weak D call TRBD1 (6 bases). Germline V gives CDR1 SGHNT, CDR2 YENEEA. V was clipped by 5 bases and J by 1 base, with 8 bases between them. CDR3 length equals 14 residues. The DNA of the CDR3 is TGTGCCAGCAGCCCGGACAGGAACACCGGGGAGCTGTTTTTT. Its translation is CASSPDRNTGELFF.

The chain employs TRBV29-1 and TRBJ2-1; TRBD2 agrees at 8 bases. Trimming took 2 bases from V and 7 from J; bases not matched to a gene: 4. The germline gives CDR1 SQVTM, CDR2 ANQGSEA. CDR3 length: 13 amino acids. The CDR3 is CSVERGGRNEQFF. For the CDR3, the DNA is TGCAGCGTTGAACGGGGGGGGCGGAATGAGCAGTTCTTC.

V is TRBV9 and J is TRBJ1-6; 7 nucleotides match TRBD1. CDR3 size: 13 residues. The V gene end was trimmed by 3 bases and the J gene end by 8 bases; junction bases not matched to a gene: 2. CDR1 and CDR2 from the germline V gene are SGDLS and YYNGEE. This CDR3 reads CASSGQGYSPLHF. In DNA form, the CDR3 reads TGTGCCAGCAGCGGACAGGGATATTCACCCCTCCACTTT.

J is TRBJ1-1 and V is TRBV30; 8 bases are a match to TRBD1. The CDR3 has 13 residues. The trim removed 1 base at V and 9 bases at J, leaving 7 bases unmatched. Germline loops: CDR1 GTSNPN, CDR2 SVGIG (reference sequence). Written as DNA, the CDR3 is TGTGCCTGGAGTGCTCCGACAGGGGTCCAAGCTTTCTTT. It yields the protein CAWSAPTGVQAFF.

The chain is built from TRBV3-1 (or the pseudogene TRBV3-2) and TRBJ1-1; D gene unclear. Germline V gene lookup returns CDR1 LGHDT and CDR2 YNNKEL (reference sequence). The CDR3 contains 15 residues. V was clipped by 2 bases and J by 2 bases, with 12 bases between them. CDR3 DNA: TGTGCCAGCAGCCAACTCCGACACCTTAACACTGAAGCTTTCTTT. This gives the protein CASSQLRHLNTEAFF.

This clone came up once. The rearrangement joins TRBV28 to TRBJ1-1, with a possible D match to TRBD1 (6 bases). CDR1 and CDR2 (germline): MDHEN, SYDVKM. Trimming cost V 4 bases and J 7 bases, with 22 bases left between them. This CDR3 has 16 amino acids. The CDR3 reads CASSSLGGTNPSEAFF. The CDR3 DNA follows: TGTGCCAGCAGTTCCCTGGGGGGGACAAACCCCAGTGAAGCTTTCTTT.

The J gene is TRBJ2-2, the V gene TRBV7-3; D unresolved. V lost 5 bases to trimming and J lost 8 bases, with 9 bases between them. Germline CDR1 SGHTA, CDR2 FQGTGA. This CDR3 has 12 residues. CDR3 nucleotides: TGTGCCAGCAGCCCCCCGAGAGGGGAGCTGTTTTTT. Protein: CASSPPRGELFF.

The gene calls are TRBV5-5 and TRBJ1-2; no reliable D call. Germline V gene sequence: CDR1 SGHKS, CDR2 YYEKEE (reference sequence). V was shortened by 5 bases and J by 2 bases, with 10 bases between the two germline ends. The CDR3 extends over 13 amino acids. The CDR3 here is CASSIDLNYGYTF. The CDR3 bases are TGTGCCAGCAGTATCGACTTAAACTATGGCTACACCTTC.

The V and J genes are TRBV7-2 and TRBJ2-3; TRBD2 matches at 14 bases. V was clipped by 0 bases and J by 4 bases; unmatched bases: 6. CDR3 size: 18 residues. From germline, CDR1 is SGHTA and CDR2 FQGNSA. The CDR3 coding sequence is TGTGCCAGCAGCTTAGCGAGGGGACTAGCGGGAGAAGCAGATACGCAGTATTTT. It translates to CASSLARGLAGEADTQYF.

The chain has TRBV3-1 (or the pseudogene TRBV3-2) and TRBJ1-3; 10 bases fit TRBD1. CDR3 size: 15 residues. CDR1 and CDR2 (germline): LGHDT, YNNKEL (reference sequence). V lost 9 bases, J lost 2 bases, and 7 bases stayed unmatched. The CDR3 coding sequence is TGTGCCAGTCTCGACAGGGGGCTTACTGGAAACACCATATATTTT. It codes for CASLDRGLTGNTIYF.

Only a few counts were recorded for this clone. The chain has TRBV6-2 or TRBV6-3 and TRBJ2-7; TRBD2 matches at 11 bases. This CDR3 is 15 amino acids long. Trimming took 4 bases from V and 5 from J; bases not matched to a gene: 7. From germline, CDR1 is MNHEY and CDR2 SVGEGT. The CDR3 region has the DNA TGTGCCAGCAGTTTACTGACTAGCGGGATCAACGAGCAGTACTTC. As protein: CASSLLTSGINEQYF.

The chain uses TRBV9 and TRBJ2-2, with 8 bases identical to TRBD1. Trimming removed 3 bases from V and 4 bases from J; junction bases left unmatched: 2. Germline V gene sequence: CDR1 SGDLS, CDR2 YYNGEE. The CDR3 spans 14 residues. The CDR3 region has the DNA TGTGCCAGCAGCGGACAGGGGAGCACCGGGGAGCTGTTTTTT. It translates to CASSGQGSTGELFF.

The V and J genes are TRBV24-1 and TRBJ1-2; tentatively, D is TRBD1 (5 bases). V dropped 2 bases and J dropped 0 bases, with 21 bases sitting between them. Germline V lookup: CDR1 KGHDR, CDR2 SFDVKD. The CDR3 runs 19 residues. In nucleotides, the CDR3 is TGTGCCACCAGTGATTCCGCAGGGATCCCCTCGTTGTCTAACTATGGCTACACCTTC. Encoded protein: CATSDSAGIPSLSNYGYTF.

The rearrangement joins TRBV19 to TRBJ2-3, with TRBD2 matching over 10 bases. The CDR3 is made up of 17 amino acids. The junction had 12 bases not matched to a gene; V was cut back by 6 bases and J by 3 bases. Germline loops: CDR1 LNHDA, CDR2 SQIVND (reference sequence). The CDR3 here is CASSDPRLAGATDTQYF. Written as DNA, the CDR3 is TGTGCCAGTAGCGATCCTAGGCTAGCGGGAGCGACAGATACGCAGTATTTT.

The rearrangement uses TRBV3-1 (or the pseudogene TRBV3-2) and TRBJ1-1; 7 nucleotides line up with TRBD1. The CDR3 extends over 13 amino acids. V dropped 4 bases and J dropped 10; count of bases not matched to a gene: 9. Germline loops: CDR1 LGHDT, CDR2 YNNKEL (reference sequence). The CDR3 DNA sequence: TGTGCCAGCAGCCTCCGACAGGGCCGAGGAGCTTTCTTT. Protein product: CASSLRQGRGAFF.

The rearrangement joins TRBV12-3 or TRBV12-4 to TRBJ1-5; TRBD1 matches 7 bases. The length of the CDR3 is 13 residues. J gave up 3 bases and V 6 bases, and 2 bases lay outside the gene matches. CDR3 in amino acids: CASRGTDNQPQHF. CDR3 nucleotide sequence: TGTGCCAGCAGGGGGACAGACAATCAGCCCCAGCATTTT.

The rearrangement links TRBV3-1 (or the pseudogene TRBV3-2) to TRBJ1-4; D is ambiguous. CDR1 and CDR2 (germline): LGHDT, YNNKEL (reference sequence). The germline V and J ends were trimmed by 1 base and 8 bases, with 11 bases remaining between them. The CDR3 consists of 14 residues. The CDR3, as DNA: TGTGCCAGCAGCCAAGTACGGGGAGGAGAAAAACTGTTTTTT. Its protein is CASSQVRGGEKLFF.

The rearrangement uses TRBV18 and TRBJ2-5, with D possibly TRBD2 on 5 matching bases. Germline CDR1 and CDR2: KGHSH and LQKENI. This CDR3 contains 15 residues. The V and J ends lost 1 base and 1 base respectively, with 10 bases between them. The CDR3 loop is CASSPQSGTQETQYF. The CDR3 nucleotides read TGTGCCAGCTCACCACAAAGCGGAACCCAAGAGACCCAGTACTTC. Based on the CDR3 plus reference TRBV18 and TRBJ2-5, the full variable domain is NAGVMQNPRHLVRRRGQEARLRCSPMKGHSHVYWYRQLPEEGLKFMVYLQKENIIDESGMPKERFSAEFPKEGPSILRIQQVVRGDSAAYFCASSPQSGTQETQYFGPGTRLLVL.